The 20 T cell receptor beta chains presented below share a single source sample, sequenced in a study of cytomegalovirus exposure and HLA in healthy donors. The PCR used 60 Vbeta and 13 Jbeta primers. Profiled with immunoSEQ multiplex PCR; TCRdb holds only in-frame clones, not every one. Its clone listing holds approximately 150,000 clones. Sequenced: PBMCs. The source is a woman aged 40 to 49 in good health and CMV-seronegative.

The chain combines TRBV13 with TRBJ2-1; D is unclear. Germline V gene sequence: CDR1 PRHDT, CDR2 FYEKMQ (reference sequence). The CDR3 totals 17 residues. V gave up 5 bases and J gave up 0 bases, with 17 bases separating them. This CDR3 reads CASSIRGGSHSYNEQFF. The CDR3 nucleotides are TGTGCCAGCAGCATACGTGGCGGCTCCCACTCCTACAATGAGCAGTTCTTC.

V gene TRBV7-9 combines with J gene TRBJ2-7; tentatively, D is TRBD2 (6 bases). The CDR3 is made up of 15 amino acids. Germline V gene sequence: CDR1 SEHNR, CDR2 FQNEAQ (reference sequence). Between the trimmed V and J ends, which lost 4 bases and 1 base, there was a span of 14 bases. The CDR3 protein is CASSSFGTDSYEQYF. The CDR3 DNA reads TGTGCCAGCAGCTCGTTCGGGACTGATTCCTACGAGCAGTACTTC.

The chain is built from TRBV27 and TRBJ1-2; D is ambiguous. Trimming cost V 3 bases and J 7 bases, with 9 bases left between them. CDR1 and CDR2 (germline): MNHEY, SMNVEV (reference sequence). This CDR3 region has 12 residues. This CDR3 is CASSFSTRGYTF. CDR3 nucleotide sequence: TGTGCCAGCAGTTTTTCAACACGTGGCTACACCTTC.

This chain connects TRBV4-3 to TRBJ1-3, with no clear D. The V end was cut by 1 base, the J end by 1 base, with 8 bases between. The germline CDR1 and CDR2 sequences are LGHNA and YSLEER. The CDR3 is made up of 15 amino acids. CDR3 loop: CASSQGESSGNTIYF. The CDR3 region has the DNA TGCGCCAGCAGCCAAGGCGAGTCGTCTGGAAACACCATATATTTT.

The CDR3 DNA is TGCGCCAGCAGCCAAGATCCAGTGATGAACACTGAAGCTTTCTTT. Protein product: CASSQDPVMNTEAFF. This chain uses TRBV4-1 with TRBJ1-1; D unclear. The CDR3 contains 15 residues. V was pared by 0 bases and J by 0 bases, with 8 bases between. The V gene's germline CDR1 is MGHRA and CDR2 YSYEKL.

In DNA form, the CDR3 reads TGTGCCAGCAGTAAGCGGGAGAATCAGCCCCAGCATTTT. The encoded protein is CASSKRENQPQHF. The chain uses TRBV6-6 and TRBJ1-5, with D hard to call. Germline V CDR1 and CDR2: MNHNY, SVGAGI (reference sequence). The V end was cut by 5 bases, the J end by 4 bases, with 9 bases between. This CDR3 is 13 amino acids long.

The gene calls are TRBV18 and TRBJ2-3; the D is unclear. Germline lookup yields CDR1 KGHSH and CDR2 LQKENI. V lost 4 bases and J 14 bases, leaving 13 bases between the germline ends. The CDR3 sequence is 11 residues long. CDR3 sequence (DNA): TGTGCCAGCTCACTTGGGTTGGGCGTGTATTTT. Translating it yields CASSLGLGVYF.

The chain uses TRBV5-6 and TRBJ2-7; 7 nucleotides align to TRBD2. The CDR3 runs 13 residues. CDR1 SGHDT and CDR2 YYEEEE come from the germline V gene. Trimming removed 4 bases from V and 3 bases from J; junction bases left unmatched: 4. As DNA, the CDR3 is TGTGCCAGCAGCCCACGGGGGGTCTACGAGCAGTACTTC. Protein sequence: CASSPRGVYEQYF.

The gene calls are TRBV19 and TRBJ2-1, with D possibly TRBD2 on 5 matching bases. The CDR3 consists of 15 residues. V lost 2 bases and J 8 bases, leaving 16 bases between the germline ends. Germline V gene data show CDR1 as LNHDA and CDR2 as SQIVND (reference sequence). This chain's CDR3 is CASSIWALEEDEQFF. The DNA for the CDR3 is TGTGCCAGTAGTATATGGGCCCTCGAGGAGGATGAGCAGTTCTTC.

The V gene is TRBV6-5, the J gene TRBJ2-7; 12 bases are a match to TRBD2. CDR1 is MNHEY and CDR2 is SVGAGI in the germline V gene. The CDR3 has 14 amino acids. Trimming took 6 bases from V and 7 from J; bases not matched to a gene: 7. In DNA form, the CDR3 reads TGTGCCAGCAGCCGAGCAGGACTAGCGGGAGAGCAGTACTTC. It is translated as CASSRAGLAGEQYF.

The chain links TRBV7-3 to TRBJ1-1; D call uncertain. The CDR3 has 17 amino acids. Germline assignment: CDR1 SGHTA and CDR2 FQGTGA. Between the trimmed V and J ends, which lost 1 base and 0 bases, there was a span of 15 bases. The CDR3 spells CASSLIGPTVMNTEAFF. The CDR3 nucleotides are TGTGCCAGCAGCTTAATTGGCCCCACAGTCATGAACACTGAAGCTTTCTTT. Drawing the rest from reference TRBV7-3 and TRBJ1-1, the complete variable domain is GAGVSQTPSNKVTEKGKYVELRCDPISGHTALYWYRQSLGQGPEFLIYFQGTGAADDSGLPNDRFFAVRPEGSVSTLKIQRTERGDSAVYLCASSLIGPTVMNTEAFFGQGTRLTVV.

The J gene is TRBJ1-2, the V gene TRBV7-9; 8 nucleotides align to TRBD1. This CDR3 is built from 13 residues. V was clipped by 5 bases and J by 8 bases; unmatched bases: 7. CDR1 and CDR2 (germline): SEHNR, FQNEAQ (reference sequence). The DNA for the CDR3 is TGTGCCAGCAGCCGGGACAGGTTGTTGGGCTACACCTTC. Protein: CASSRDRLLGYTF.

Of note for this clone: Mismatch with germline at one junction end may stem from a read error. This chain links TRBV19 with TRBJ1-4; D unclear. Germline CDR1 is LNHDA and CDR2 is SQIVND (reference sequence). The CDR3 totals 10 residues. CDR3 in amino acids: CISGNEKLFF. The CDR3 DNA sequence: TGCATCTCGGGGAATGAAAAACTGTTTTTT.

The chain links TRBV19 to TRBJ1-1; TRBD1 is a possible D gene (5 bases). From germline, CDR1 is LNHDA and CDR2 SQIVND (reference sequence). V was clipped by 5 bases and J by 6 bases, with 16 bases between them. The CDR3 sequence is 14 residues long. The CDR3, as DNA: TGTGCCAGTAGTGCCGTTTTTCAGGGCTCTGAAGCTTTCTTT. This encodes CASSAVFQGSEAFF.

The chain recombines TRBV7-2 with TRBJ1-2, with 7 bases matching TRBD1. The trim removed 5 bases at V and 2 bases at J, leaving 2 bases unmatched. The CDR3 is 13 amino acids. From germline, CDR1 is SGHTA and CDR2 FQGNSA. The CDR3 nucleotides are TGTGCCAGCAGCAGGGACAGCAACTATGGCTACACCTTC. This translates into CASSRDSNYGYTF.

This chain joins TRBV7-9 and TRBJ2-4; perhaps TRBD2 as D (5 bases). Germline CDR1 and CDR2: SEHNR and FQNEAQ (reference sequence). Trimming pared 1 base from V and 3 bases from J, leaving 13 bases between. The CDR3 loop spans 16 amino acids. The CDR3 bases are TGTGCCAGCAGCTTAGAGGGCGACCGGGGCAAAAACATTCAGTACTTC. It is translated as CASSLEGDRGKNIQYF. Full variable domain (missing parts from reference TRBV7-9 and TRBJ2-4): DTGVSQNPRHKITKRGQNVTFRCDPISEHNRLYWYRQTLGQGPEFLTYFQNEAQLEKSRLLSDRFSAERPKGSFSTLEIQRTEQGDSAMYLCASSLEGDRGKNIQYFGAGTRLSVL.

The chain recombines TRBV6-1 with TRBJ2-7, with 7 positions matching TRBD2. The CDR3 has 14 residues. The germline CDR1 and CDR2 sequences are MNHNS and SASEGT. V gave up 4 bases and J gave up 2 bases; unmatched junction bases: 5. The CDR3 DNA sequence: TGTGCCAGCAGTGTCTTGGGGGGGACCTACGAGCAGTACGTC. Its translation is CASSVLGGTYEQYV.

The chain recombines TRBV10-3 with TRBJ2-6; D is perhaps TRBD1 (6 bases). The CDR3 has 16 residues. Trimming took 3 bases from V and 0 from J, leaving 9 bases between them. Looked up from germline, CDR1 is ENHRY and CDR2 is SYGVKD. The CDR3 nucleotides read TGTGCCATCAGTGACTCAGGGGACTCTGGGGCCAACGTCCTGACTTTC. This encodes CAISDSGDSGANVLTF.

This chain links TRBV7-2 with TRBJ1-1; maybe TRBD1 (5 bases). In germline, CDR1 is SGHTA, CDR2 FQGNSA. There are 13 residues in the CDR3. Between the trimmed V and J ends, which lost 3 bases and 10 bases, there was a span of 15 bases. The CDR3: CASSFVVTDSAFF. For the CDR3, the DNA is TGTGCCAGCAGCTTTGTGGTGACAGACTCAGCTTTCTTT. The full variable domain, completed using reference TRBV7-2 and TRBJ1-1, is GAGVSQSPSNKVTEKGKDVELRCDPISGHTALYWYRQSLGQGLEFLIYFQGNSAPDKSGLPSDRFSAERTGGSVSTLTIQRTQQEDSAVYLCASSFVVTDSAFFGQGTRLTVV.

J is TRBJ2-5 and V is TRBV13; D may be TRBD2 (6 bases). In germline, CDR1 is PRHDT, CDR2 FYEKMQ (reference sequence). This CDR3 is built from 14 residues. Trimming cost V 5 bases and J 5 bases, with 15 bases left between them. DNA for the CDR3: TGTGCCAGCAGCACCCACGGAGGGTACGAGACCCAGTACTTC. This sequence encodes CASSTHGGYETQYF.